This TCR beta chain derives from a study of cytomegalovirus exposure and HLA in healthy donors. Turning to the study itself: Prior work identified some 120 million unique TCR beta sequences in 150 million to 200 million T cells. From HLA-typed donors, an early data release held about 85 million unique TCRs.

The CDR3 runs 16 residues. Germline CDR1 SGDLS, CDR2 YYNGEE. The J segment lost 4 bases and the V segment lost 2 bases, leaving 10 bases of the junction unmatched. Overall study findings and caveats: The study carried out a later analysis of TCR beta sequences. It associated around 17,000 of them with specific HLA alleles at a false discovery rate of 0.05. There were some public TCRs occurring in many donors, but most TCR sequences were rare.

Amplification used 60 Vbeta primers and 13 Jbeta primers. TCRdb's copy holds only in-frame clones and misses some; the assay was immunoSEQ multiplex PCR. The data contain approximately 140,000 clones, 65% to 90% of them singletons. This clone was seen a handful of times. Antigen unknown. The receptor was derived from a man aged 18-30 years in good health and CMV-seronegative. Input material: PBMCs. The V gene is TRBV9, the J gene TRBJ1-1; 8 positions match TRBD1. The CDR3 DNA follows: TGTGCCAGCAGCGTTAACGTGGACAGGGTTGGCACTGAAGCTTTCTTT. Encoded protein: CASSVNVDRVGTEAFF.